The 22 T cell receptor beta chains listed next were all sequenced from one sample in a study of cytomegalovirus exposure and HLA in healthy donors. The assay was immunoSEQ multiplex PCR, and TCRdb's table has in-frame clones only and misses some. The sample records 110,000 or so clones, around 88% being singletons. The specimen sequenced was PBMCs. Receptors were obtained from a young man in good health and CMV-seronegative.

The gene calls are TRBV10-3 and TRBJ1-1; 10 nucleotides align to TRBD1. In germline, CDR1 is ENHRY, CDR2 SYGVKD. The CDR3 has 16 amino acids. With V trimmed by 3 bases and J by 4 bases, 8 bases remained unmatched. CDR3 nucleotide sequence: TGTGCCATCAGTGAAAGACAGGGGGCGTTTGGCACTGAAGCTTTCTTT. It is translated as CAISERQGAFGTEAFF.

This clone was found once. The chain has TRBV6-1 and TRBJ1-1; D remains ambiguous. The germline V and J ends were trimmed by 1 base and 5 bases, with 14 bases remaining between them. This CDR3 comprises 15 residues. Germline CDR1 MNHNS, CDR2 SASEGT. The CDR3 loop reads CASSEEPRGQTEAFF. In DNA, the CDR3 is TGTGCCAGCAGTGAAGAGCCTCGTGGGCAGACTGAAGCTTTCTTT.

J is TRBJ2-3 and V is TRBV5-6; 7 bases line up with TRBD2. The germline gives CDR1 SGHDT, CDR2 YYEEEE. With 2 bases clipped from V and 6 bases from J, the junction kept 6 bases outside the gene matches. The CDR3 has 14 residues. CDR3 in amino acids: CASSLAGRIDTQYF. The CDR3, as DNA: TGTGCCAGCAGCTTAGCGGGGAGAATTGATACGCAGTATTTT.

The chain couples TRBV4-2 to TRBJ2-1; D unresolved. The V end was cut by 0 bases, the J end by 5 bases, with 11 bases between. The CDR3 is 15 residues long. In germline, CDR1 is LGHNA, CDR2 YNFKEQ. CDR3 protein: CASSQDWLDHNEQFF. The CDR3 nucleotides are TGTGCCAGCAGCCAAGATTGGCTAGACCACAATGAGCAGTTCTTC.

The V and J genes are TRBV7-9 and TRBJ1-2; the D gene is possibly TRBD1 (5 bases). Germline V gene sequence: CDR1 SEHNR, CDR2 FQNEAQ (reference sequence). V lost 1 base to trimming and J lost 8 bases, with 14 bases between them. This CDR3 comprises 14 residues. CDR3 DNA sequence: TGTGCCAGCAGCTTAGGCGGACAAAATTCAGGCTACACCTTC. Amino acid sequence: CASSLGGQNSGYTF.

CDR3 loop: CASSGGQRADEQYF. DNA of the CDR3: TGCGCCAGCAGCGGGGGACAGAGGGCGGACGAGCAGTACTTC. This chain uses TRBV5-1 with TRBJ2-7; 7 bases map to TRBD1. The CDR3 totals 14 residues. CDR1 is SGHRS, CDR2 YFSETQ, per germline. After removal of 4 bases from V and 5 bases from J, the junction contained 9 bases not matched to a gene.

The chain uses TRBV29-1 and TRBJ2-1; maybe TRBD1 (7 bases). The V gene's germline CDR1 is SQVTM and CDR2 ANQGSEA. V lost 4 bases and J lost 6, with 19 bases in between. The CDR3 extends over 15 amino acids. The CDR3 is CSVVTRDRAPNEQFF. CDR3 nucleotide sequence: TGCAGCGTTGTGACTAGGGACAGAGCCCCCAATGAGCAGTTCTTC.

This clone was seen just once. The rearrangement links TRBV7-8 to TRBJ2-5; 10 nucleotides match TRBD2. This CDR3 contains 16 residues. Per the germline V gene, CDR1 is SGHVS and CDR2 is FQNEAQ. Trimming cost V 4 bases and J 0 bases; bases outside gene matches: 5. For the CDR3, the DNA is TGTGCCAGCAGCTCGTTGACTAGCGGGTACCAAGAGACCCAGTACTTC. It encodes CASSSLTSGYQETQYF.

As for this clone: Other DNA sequences in the sample encode the same CDR3. The chain combines TRBV6-6 with TRBJ1-2; TRBD1 agrees at 8 bases. The CDR3 consists of 13 residues. V trimming: 6 bases; J trimming: 3 bases; junction bases outside the gene matches: 3. Germline-derived CDR1 and CDR2 are MNHNY and SVGAGI (reference sequence). In nucleotides, the CDR3 is TGTGCCAGCAGCCCGACAGGGGACTATGGCTACACCTTC. This codes for CASSPTGDYGYTF.

The J gene is TRBJ1-1, the V gene TRBV29-1; D is possibly TRBD1 (5 bases). V dropped 0 bases and J dropped 1 base, with 9 bases sitting between them. CDR1 is SQVTM and CDR2 is ANQGSEA in the germline V gene. The CDR3 extends over 14 amino acids. In nucleotides, the CDR3 is TGCAGCGTTGAAGAGGGCAGGGAGAACACTGAAGCTTTCTTT. Translated, it gives CSVEEGRENTEAFF.

The sample holds one count of this clone. The rearrangement links TRBV18 to TRBJ2-1; the D is unclear. Trimming pared 3 bases from V and 0 bases from J, leaving 12 bases between. Germline lookup yields CDR1 KGHSH and CDR2 LQKENI. The CDR3 length is 16 residues. As DNA, the CDR3 is TGTGCCAGCTCACCGAGTTCACCTTTCTCCTACAATGAGCAGTTCTTC. It encodes CASSPSSPFSYNEQFF.

The chain joins TRBV4-1 to TRBJ1-1; D uncertain. Germline V gene lookup returns CDR1 MGHRA and CDR2 YSYEKL. The V end was cut by 1 base, the J end by 4 bases, with 13 bases between. There are 15 residues in the CDR3. In nucleotides, the CDR3 is TGCGCCAGCAGCCAAGTTTTTGAGGTGGTCACTGAAGCTTTCTTT. Protein: CASSQVFEVVTEAFF.

J is TRBJ2-7 and V is TRBV6-5, with 11 bases lining up with TRBD1. CDR3 length: 14 residues. V dropped 6 bases and J dropped 3; count of bases not matched to a gene: 4. CDR1 and CDR2 (germline): MNHEY, SVGAGI. CDR3 region: CASRGGTGGYEQYF. The CDR3 bases are TGTGCCAGCAGGGGGGGGACAGGGGGCTACGAGCAGTACTTC.

The chain recombines TRBV7-9 with TRBJ2-7; 11 bases match TRBD2. The V gene's germline CDR1 is SEHNR and CDR2 FQNEAQ (reference sequence). The CDR3 contains 19 residues. The V segment lost 8 bases and the J segment 0 bases; nucleotides outside the gene matches: 18. The CDR3, as DNA: TGTGCCAGCGGCTATCGAAGCCTAGCGGGAGGATCGAGCTCCTACGAGCAGTACTTC. Translating gives CASGYRSLAGGSSSYEQYF.

This chain uses TRBV5-1 with TRBJ2-1; TRBD1 matches at 7 bases. V shed 4 bases and J 5 bases; nucleotides not matched to a gene: 9. The CDR3 runs 15 residues. The germline gives CDR1 SGHRS, CDR2 YFSETQ. The CDR3 protein is CASSPEADRDNEQFF. CDR3 coding DNA: TGCGCCAGCAGCCCGGAGGCCGACAGGGACAATGAGCAGTTCTTC.

This clone was recorded once. The chain recombines TRBV14 with TRBJ1-1, with no clear D. CDR3 size: 16 residues. Per germline, CDR1 SGHDN and CDR2 FVKESK. V lost 4 bases to trimming and J lost 5 bases, with 20 bases between them. CDR3 bases: TGTGCCAGCAGCCTTTATATAGATCCGGGTGGGACTGAAGCTTTCTTT. Translation gives CASSLYIDPGGTEAFF.

The V gene is TRBV10-2, the J gene TRBJ2-1; 9 bases are shared with TRBD2. Per the germline V gene, CDR1 is WSHSY and CDR2 is SAAADI. V trimming: 6 bases; J trimming: 4 bases; junction bases outside the gene matches: 7. The CDR3 consists of 15 residues. The DNA of the CDR3 is TGCGCCAGCAGAGCCTATAGCGGGAGTTACAATGAGCAGTTCTTC. Translating gives CASRAYSGSYNEQFF.

This chain connects TRBV4-1 to TRBJ1-5; weak D call: TRBD1 (5 bases). The CDR3 totals 18 residues. Germline CDR1 and CDR2: MGHRA and YSYEKL. V lost 3 bases and J lost 4, with 22 bases in between. In DNA, the CDR3 is TGCGCCAGCAGCCAGGTTCTCGTCGCAGGGCCTCCGAATCAGCCCCAGCATTTT. Protein sequence: CASSQVLVAGPPNQPQHF.

The V gene is TRBV6-6, the J gene TRBJ1-1, with D unclear. The CDR3 consists of 14 residues. Germline CDR1 and CDR2: MNHNY and SVGAGI (reference sequence). Trimming shortened V by 10 bases and J by 3 bases, and 18 bases separated the two germline ends. In nucleotides, the CDR3 is TGTGCCACCCGAAGTGAGGGAGGGCACACTGAAGCTTTCTTT. It yields the protein CATRSEGGHTEAFF.

The chain uses TRBV6-5 and TRBJ1-2, with unresolved D. Germline CDR1 MNHEY, CDR2 SVGAGI. V was shortened by 8 bases and J by 5 bases, with 9 bases between the two germline ends. The CDR3 has 11 residues. CDR3 loop: CASRHTYGYTF. The CDR3 DNA sequence: TGTGCCAGCCGCCACACATATGGCTACACCTTC.

The rearrangement joins TRBV6-4 to TRBJ2-3, with 10 bases aligning to TRBD2. The CDR3 covers 15 residues. The germline V gene encodes CDR1 MRHNA and CDR2 SNTAGT. After removal of 2 bases from V and 4 bases from J, the junction contained 3 bases not matched to a gene. The CDR3 DNA is TGTGCCAGCAGTGACGCTACTAGCGGGGCAGATACGCAGTATTTT. Translation: CASSDATSGADTQYF.

Only one count was recorded for this clone. The V gene is TRBV4-1, the J gene TRBJ2-3, with TRBD2 matching 8 bases. V was clipped by 1 base and J by 1 base; unmatched bases: 4. This CDR3 contains 16 residues. CDR1 and CDR2 from the germline V gene are MGHRA and YSYEKL. The CDR3 DNA reads as TGCGCCAGCAGCCAAGGTCTAGCGGGTGGCACAGATACGCAGTATTTT. Its translation: CASSQGLAGGTDTQYF.